The rows below give T cell receptor beta chains drawn from one sample of a study of vaccination and CD4 T cells after COVID-19. TCRdb re-derived calls from the PCR reads in MiXCR, one entry per CDR3 protein. The table records about 20,000 distinct CDR3 sequences, around 52% of them present only once. Their target antigens are unknown. Specimen: CD4+ T cells from blood, cultured in vitro. The receptors originated from a human donor who had recovered from COVID-19. Each CDR3 is given with its conserved first and last residue. Fields, in order: V gene, J gene, clone size, D gene, CDR3 protein, CDR3 DNA. The D gene is left open where the match is weak. The size field is filled for only some rows; it gives once, few, many or a size class.

TRBV4-3,TRBJ2-3,.,TRBD2,CASSQRRGGRRMLVGITDTQYF,TGCGCCAGCAGCCAAAGGAGGGGCGGGAGGAGGATGCTAGTGGGGATCACAGATACGCAGTATTTT
TRBV20-1,TRBJ1-6,.,.,CSAREGGSYNSPLHF,TGCAGTGCTAGAGAAGGTGGTTCCTATAATTCACCCCTCCACTTT
TRBV20-1,TRBJ1-6,few,.,CSARDRQLPNSPLHF,TGCAGTGCTAGAGATCGGCAGCTGCCTAATTCACCCCTCCACTTT
TRBV11-2,TRBJ2-5,.,TRBD2,CASSLVNGGAGLTQYF,TGTGCCAGCAGCCTTGTCAACGGGGGGGCCGGGTTGACCCAGTACTTC
TRBV20-1,TRBJ1-2,.,.,CSAPIYTGPSLYGYTF,TGCAGTGCTCCTATCTATACGGGACCCTCTCTCTATGGCTACACCTTC
TRBV7-2,TRBJ2-1,.,.,CASSLRDGDGGFF,TGTGCCAGCAGCTTAAGGGATGGGGACGGGGGGTTCTTC
TRBV5-4,TRBJ2-7,.,TRBD2,CASSRTSGGPPYEQYF,TGTGCCAGCAGCAGAACTAGCGGGGGACCTCCCTACGAGCAGTACTTC
TRBV6-1,TRBJ2-7,medium-sized,TRBD1,CASNRGQGYEQYF,TGTGCCAGCAACCGGGGACAGGGCTACGAGCAGTACTTC
TRBV6-1,TRBJ2-3,.,TRBD1,CASSLGGISDTQYF,TGTGCCAGTAGCCTAGGGGGCATATCGGATACGCAGTATTTT
TRBV10-1,TRBJ1-2,.,.,CASSVDSYGYTF,TGCGCCAGCAGCGTGGACAGCTATGGCTACACCTTC
TRBV7-9,TRBJ2-5,.,.,CASSLAGVFLETQYF,TGTGCCAGCAGCTTAGCGGGGGTGTTTTTAGAGACCCAGTACTTC
TRBV20-1,TRBJ2-5,.,TRBD1,CSANSQGIKTQYF,TGCAGTGCTAACTCACAGGGGATCAAGACCCAGTACTTC
TRBV7-8,TRBJ2-2,.,TRBD1,CASRWDRVTGELFF,TGTGCCAGCAGGTGGGACAGGGTGACCGGGGAGCTGTTTTTT
TRBV20-1,TRBJ2-1,few,TRBD2,CSARDRRLAGDEQFF,TGCAGTGCTAGAGATCGCCGACTAGCGGGCGATGAGCAGTTCTTC
TRBV6-1,TRBJ2-1,.,.,CAGGPSGKGNEQFF,TGTGCCGGGGGCCCTAGCGGCAAGGGGAATGAGCAGTTCTTC
TRBV20-1,TRBJ2-6,.,.,CSARGSGANVLTF,TGCAGTGCTAGAGGCTCTGGGGCCAACGTCCTGACTTTC
TRBV3-1,TRBJ1-6,.,TRBD1,CASSFGQGSSPLHF,TGTGCCAGCAGCTTCGGACAGGGTAGTTCACCCCTCCACTTT
TRBV20-1,TRBJ2-7,few,TRBD1,CSARDLGGTGMIQIYEQYF,TGCAGTGCTAGAGATCTCGGAGGGACAGGGATGATACAAATCTACGAGCAGTACTTC
TRBV19,TRBJ1-1,few,.,CASGRGQDMNTEAFF,TGTGCCAGTGGGCGGGGGCAGGACATGAACACTGAAGCTTTCTTT
TRBV18,TRBJ2-7,.,TRBD2,CASSFGLAPPEEQYF,TGTGCCAGCTCATTTGGACTAGCGCCTCCGGAAGAGCAGTACTTC
TRBV10-1,TRBJ2-6,few,.,CASSATGANVLTF,TGCGCCAGCAGTGCGACTGGAGCCAACGTCCTGACTTTC
TRBV7-8,TRBJ2-2,.,TRBD1,CASSSGQGHGTGELFF,TGTGCCAGCAGCTCCGGACAGGGGCACGGCACCGGGGAGCTGTTTTTT
TRBV20-1,TRBJ2-3,.,TRBD1,CSARDPGTGRDTQYF,TGCAGTGCTAGAGATCCAGGGACAGGGAGGGATACGCAGTATTTT
TRBV11-3,TRBJ1-4,.,TRBD1,CASSLRTGRNEKLFF,TGTGCCAGCAGCTTAAGGACAGGGAGAAATGAAAAACTGTTTTTT
TRBV5-1,TRBJ1-5,once,.,CASSLDTNQPQHF,TGCGCCAGCAGCTTGGACACAAATCAGCCCCAGCATTTT
TRBV6-1,TRBJ2-1,.,.,CASSPGTPPPFF,TGTGCCAGCAGCCCGGGGACTCCCCCTCCGTTCTTC
TRBV4-2,TRBJ2-7,.,.,CASSRLLQGYEQYF,TGTGCCAGCAGCCGACTCCTACAGGGCTACGAGCAGTACTTC
TRBV28,TRBJ1-2,.,TRBD1,CASSLSGTGVGGYTF,TGTGCCAGCAGTTTATCGGGGACAGGGGTTGGGGGCTACACCTTC
TRBV5-4,TRBJ2-2,.,TRBD2,CASSSIAGVNTGELFF,TGTGCCAGCAGCTCAATAGCGGGAGTAAACACCGGGGAGCTGTTTTTT
TRBV20-1,TRBJ1-5,.,.,CSARVRGSSNQPQHF,TGCAGTGCTAGAGTGAGGGGTAGTAGCAATCAGCCCCAGCATTTT
TRBV28,TRBJ1-5,.,.,CASSLGGRGPINQPQHF,TGTGCCAGCAGTTTAGGGGGTCGGGGGCCGATCAATCAGCCCCAGCATTTT
TRBV6-1,TRBJ2-5,.,.,CASRDIGRGQETQYF,TGTGCCAGCAGAGACATTGGCAGGGGCCAAGAGACCCAGTACTTC
TRBV20-1,TRBJ2-6,.,TRBD1,CSARDDRVFTGANVLTF,TGCAGTGCTAGGGATGACAGGGTGTTTACTGGGGCCAACGTCCTGACTTTC
TRBV20-1,TRBJ1-2,.,.,CSAPLVRGRITSYGYTF,TGCAGTGCTCCCCTTGTGAGGGGTCGCATAACGTCCTATGGCTACACCTTC
TRBV5-1,TRBJ1-6,.,.,CASSLSVGGNSPLHF,TGCGCCAGCAGCTTGTCCGTAGGGGGGAATTCACCCCTCCACTTT
TRBV28,TRBJ1-5,.,.,CASTPGGRARQPQHF,TGTGCCAGCACCCCGGGAGGGAGGGCTCGTCAGCCCCAGCATTTT
TRBV20-1,TRBJ2-1,.,TRBD1,CSARSRDRGRNEQFF,TGCAGTGCTAGATCCCGGGACAGGGGGCGGAATGAGCAGTTCTTC
TRBV7-8,TRBJ1-1,.,TRBD1,CASSPGTGGMNTEAFF,TGTGCCAGCAGCCCCGGGACAGGGGGCATGAACACTGAAGCTTTCTTT
TRBV7-2,TRBJ1-5,.,.,CASSVQASGQPQHF,TGTGCCAGCAGCGTACAGGCCTCAGGGCAGCCCCAGCATTTT